The rows below give T cell receptor beta chains drawn from one sample of a study of blood T cell repertoires in COVID-19. Clones were sequenced by immunoSEQ multiplex PCR, and TCRdb holds only the in-frame ones, with some missing. This table holds under 250,000 clones, approximately 85% found once. Sequenced: PBMCs or T cells enriched from blood (not recorded which). These receptor sequences come from a woman aged 50 to 65 with acute COVID-19. Each CDR3 is given without its conserved first and last residue.

j_call v_call cdr3_aa
TRBJ1-1 TRBV6-2/TRBV6-3 ASIPPGTGDTEAF
TRBJ2-3 TRBV5-6 ASSLATGSTDTQY
TRBJ1-1 TRBV6-1 ASSDLGGGGWGWDTEAF
TRBJ1-4 TRBV4-2 ASSLSSQGVANEKLF
TRBJ2-1 TRBV9 ASSVPQGTGTYNEQF
TRBJ1-2 TRBV6-5 ASRGQVPYGYT
TRBJ2-7 TRBV4-3 ASSGQTSYEQY
TRBJ2-7 TRBV5-1 ASSPTFPRGTYEQY
TRBJ2-5 TRBV5-8 ASSLETGAGETQY
TRBJ2-7 TRBV29-1 SVALGSYEQY
TRBJ1-2 TRBV28 ASTQGADGYT
TRBJ1-2 TRBV30 AWSGRTLPLYGYT
TRBJ1-1 TRBV7-9 ASSSTTGTEN
TRBJ1-6 TRBV23-1 ASSQSDGLNSPLH
TRBJ1-1 TRBV6-9 ASSFDQVANTEAF
TRBJ1-2 TRBV3-1/TRBV3-2 ASSSFRGYT
TRBJ1-3 TRBV5-4 ASQLQGSGGNTIY
TRBJ1-5 TRBV27 ASRRTRELGNQPQH
TRBJ2-7 TRBV5-1 ASSLVPGQHYEQY
TRBJ1-1 TRBV19 ASSSRGTGGNTEAF
TRBJ2-5 TRBV3-1/TRBV3-2 ASSQDLLAGQETQY
TRBJ2-5 TRBV6-1 ASSEGTGVETQY
TRBJ1-2 TRBV9 ASSVGGENGGYT
TRBJ1-1 TRBV11-2 ASSPHDRPTF
TRBJ2-5 TRBV18 ASSPPAGGLKETQY
TRBJ2-5 TRBV5-6 ASSQGAWETQY
TRBJ2-7 TRBV7-9 ASSLPIGGISYEQY
TRBJ2-5 TRBV5-1 ASSSRGGGETQY
TRBJ1-1 TRBV18 ASSDRGTEAF
TRBJ2-7 TRBV9 ASSPPGQFYEQY
TRBJ1-3 TRBV10-2 ASSEPPKSSGNTIY